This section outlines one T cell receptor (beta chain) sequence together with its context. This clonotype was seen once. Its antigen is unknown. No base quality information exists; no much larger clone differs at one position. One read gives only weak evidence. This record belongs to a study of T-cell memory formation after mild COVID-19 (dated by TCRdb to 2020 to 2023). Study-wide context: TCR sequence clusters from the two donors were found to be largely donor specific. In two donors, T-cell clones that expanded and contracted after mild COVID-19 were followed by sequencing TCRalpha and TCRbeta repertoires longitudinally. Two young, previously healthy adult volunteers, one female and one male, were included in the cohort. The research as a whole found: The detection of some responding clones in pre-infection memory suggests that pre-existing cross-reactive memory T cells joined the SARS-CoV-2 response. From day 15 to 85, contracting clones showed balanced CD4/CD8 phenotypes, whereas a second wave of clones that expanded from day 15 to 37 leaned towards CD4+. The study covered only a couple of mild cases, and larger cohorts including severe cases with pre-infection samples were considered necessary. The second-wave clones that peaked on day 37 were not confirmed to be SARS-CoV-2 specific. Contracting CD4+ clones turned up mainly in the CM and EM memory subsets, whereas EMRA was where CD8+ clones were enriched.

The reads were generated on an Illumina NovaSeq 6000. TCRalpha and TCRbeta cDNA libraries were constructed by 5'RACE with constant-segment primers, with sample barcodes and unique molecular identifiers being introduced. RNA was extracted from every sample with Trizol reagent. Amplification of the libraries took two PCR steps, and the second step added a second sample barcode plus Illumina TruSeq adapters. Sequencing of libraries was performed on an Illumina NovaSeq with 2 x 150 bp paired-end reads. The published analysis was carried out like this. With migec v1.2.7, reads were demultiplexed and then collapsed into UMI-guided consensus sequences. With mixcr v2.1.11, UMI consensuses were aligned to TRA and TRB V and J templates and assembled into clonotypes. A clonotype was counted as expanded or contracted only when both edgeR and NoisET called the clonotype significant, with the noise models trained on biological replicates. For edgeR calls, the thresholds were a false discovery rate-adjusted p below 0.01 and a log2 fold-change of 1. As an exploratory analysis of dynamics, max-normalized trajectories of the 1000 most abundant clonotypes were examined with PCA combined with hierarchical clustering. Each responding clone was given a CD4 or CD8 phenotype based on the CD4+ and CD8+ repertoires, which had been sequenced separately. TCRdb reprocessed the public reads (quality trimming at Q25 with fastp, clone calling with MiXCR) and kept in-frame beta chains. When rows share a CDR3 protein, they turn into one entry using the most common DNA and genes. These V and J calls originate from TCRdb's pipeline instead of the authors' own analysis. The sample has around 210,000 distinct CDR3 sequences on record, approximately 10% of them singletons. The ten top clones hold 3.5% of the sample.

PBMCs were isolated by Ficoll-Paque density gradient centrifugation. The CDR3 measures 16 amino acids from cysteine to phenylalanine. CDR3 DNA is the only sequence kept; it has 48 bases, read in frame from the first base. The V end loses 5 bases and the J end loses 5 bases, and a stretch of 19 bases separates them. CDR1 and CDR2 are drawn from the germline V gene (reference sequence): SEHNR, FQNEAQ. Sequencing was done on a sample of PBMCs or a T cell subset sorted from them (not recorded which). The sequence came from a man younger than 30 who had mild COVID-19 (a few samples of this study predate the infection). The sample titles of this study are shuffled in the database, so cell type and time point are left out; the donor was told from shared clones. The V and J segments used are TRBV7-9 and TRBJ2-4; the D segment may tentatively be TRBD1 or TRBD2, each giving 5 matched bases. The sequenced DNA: TGTGCCAGCAGCCCCTGGACGGGTCGGGACGAAAACATTCAGTACTTC. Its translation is CASSPWTGRDENIQYF. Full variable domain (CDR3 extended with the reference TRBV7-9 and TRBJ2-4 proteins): DTGVSQNPRHKITKRGQNVTFRCDPISEHNRLYWYRQTLGQGPEFLTYFQNEAQLEKSRLLSDRFSAERPKGSFSTLEIQRTEQGDSAMYLCASSPWTGRDENIQYFGAGTRLSVL.